Only a few counts were recorded for the clone carrying this TCR beta chain. Its matching antigen is unknown. Once RNA had been extracted, it was reverse transcribed into cDNA to act as the sequencing template. Data came from immunoSEQ multiplex PCR; TCRdb stores just in-frame clones and leaves some out. This table holds over 150,000 clones, about three fifths found once. Treatment reported: oral pan-JAK inhibitor, 5-10 mg twice daily. Peripheral blood samples and lesional scalp punch biopsies were obtained from alopecia areata patients. Between the trimmed V and J ends, which lost 0 bases and 4 bases, there was a span of 13 bases. The CDR3 is made up of 15 amino acids. Germline CDR1 is SGHRS and CDR2 is YFSETQ. This specimen comes from a study of CD8+ T cells in alopecia areata. Study findings and constraints: For patients receiving tofacitinib, scalp clonality and expanded CD8+ clones among the top 100 significantly decreased.

The sample consisted of CD4+ T cells sorted from blood, taken at week 4, from a patient treated with tofacitinib. The rearrangement links TRBV5-1 to TRBJ1-2; D is unclear. This TCR came from a human donor with alopecia areata. The CDR3 region has the DNA TGCGCCAGCAGCTTGGCCGGAAAAACGGCCTATGGCTACACCTTC. Translating gives CASSLAGKTAYGYTF.